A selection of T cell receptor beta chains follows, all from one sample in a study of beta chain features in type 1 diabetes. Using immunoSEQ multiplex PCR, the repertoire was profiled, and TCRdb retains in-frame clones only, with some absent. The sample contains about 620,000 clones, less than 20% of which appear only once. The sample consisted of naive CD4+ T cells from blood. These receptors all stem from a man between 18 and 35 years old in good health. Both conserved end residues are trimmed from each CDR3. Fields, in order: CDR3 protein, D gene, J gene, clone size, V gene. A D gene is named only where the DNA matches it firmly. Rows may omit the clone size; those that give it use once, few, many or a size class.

CDR3aa: ASSPRPGQGGDTQY; d_gene: TRBD1; j_gene: TRBJ2-3; abundance: few; v_gene: TRBV7-2
CDR3aa: ASSATQKETQY; d_gene: -; j_gene: TRBJ2-5; abundance: -; v_gene: TRBV18
CDR3aa: ASSLEPGSSYNEQF; d_gene: -; j_gene: TRBJ2-1; abundance: few; v_gene: TRBV7-2
CDR3aa: ASSPHLAGSSYNEQF; d_gene: TRBD2; j_gene: TRBJ2-1; abundance: few; v_gene: TRBV4-3
CDR3aa: ASSQMGNTEAF; d_gene: -; j_gene: TRBJ1-1; abundance: -; v_gene: TRBV7-6
CDR3aa: ASSPKTGGPYEQY; d_gene: TRBD1; j_gene: TRBJ2-7; abundance: few; v_gene: TRBV7-2
CDR3aa: ASSSSGVPYNEQF; d_gene: TRBD2; j_gene: TRBJ2-1; abundance: few; v_gene: TRBV4-2
CDR3aa: SVKGGGGNQPQH; d_gene: -; j_gene: TRBJ1-5; abundance: -; v_gene: TRBV29-1
CDR3aa: SASFATSQY; d_gene: -; j_gene: TRBJ2-4; abundance: few; v_gene: TRBV20-1
CDR3aa: ASSFRTPFYNEQF; d_gene: -; j_gene: TRBJ2-1; abundance: few; v_gene: TRBV12-1
CDR3aa: AIEGGANRNEQF; d_gene: -; j_gene: TRBJ2-1; abundance: -; v_gene: TRBV10-3
CDR3aa: ASGLVLTGQGSSSYNEQF; d_gene: TRBD1; j_gene: TRBJ2-1; abundance: few; v_gene: TRBV12-5
CDR3aa: ASSPTAGQGPSNYGYT; d_gene: TRBD1; j_gene: TRBJ1-2; abundance: few; v_gene: TRBV9
CDR3aa: ASSPAGGGYGYT; d_gene: TRBD1; j_gene: TRBJ1-2; abundance: -; v_gene: TRBV7-9
CDR3aa: ASSPPYRQASGANVLT; d_gene: -; j_gene: TRBJ2-6; abundance: -; v_gene: TRBV11-1
CDR3aa: ASSLGQVRAGLVIQY; d_gene: -; j_gene: TRBJ2-4; abundance: -; v_gene: TRBV7-2
CDR3aa: ASSESHLNTEAF; d_gene: -; j_gene: TRBJ1-1; abundance: -; v_gene: TRBV25-1
CDR3aa: ASSPRPRWDSNQPQH; d_gene: -; j_gene: TRBJ1-5; abundance: -; v_gene: TRBV19
CDR3aa: ASSPRTGTGAYEQY; d_gene: TRBD1; j_gene: TRBJ2-7; abundance: few; v_gene: TRBV18
CDR3aa: ASSYSFQGVEKLF; d_gene: TRBD1; j_gene: TRBJ1-4; abundance: few; v_gene: TRBV6-5
CDR3aa: ASSSRRPRETQY; d_gene: -; j_gene: TRBJ2-5; abundance: -; v_gene: TRBV27
CDR3aa: AISDASGSNEQY; d_gene: TRBD2; j_gene: TRBJ2-7; abundance: few; v_gene: TRBV10-3
CDR3aa: ASSPSSYEQY; d_gene: -; j_gene: TRBJ2-7; abundance: -; v_gene: TRBV14